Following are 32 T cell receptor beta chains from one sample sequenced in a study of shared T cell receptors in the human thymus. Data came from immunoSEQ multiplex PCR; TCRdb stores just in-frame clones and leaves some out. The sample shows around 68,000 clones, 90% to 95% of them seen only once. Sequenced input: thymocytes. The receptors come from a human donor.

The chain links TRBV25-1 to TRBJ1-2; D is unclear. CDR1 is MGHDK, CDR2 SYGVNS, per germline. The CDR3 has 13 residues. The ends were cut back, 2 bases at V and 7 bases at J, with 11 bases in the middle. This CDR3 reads CASSEPPQGGYTF. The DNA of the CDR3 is TGTGCCAGCAGTGAACCGCCCCAAGGTGGCTACACCTTC.

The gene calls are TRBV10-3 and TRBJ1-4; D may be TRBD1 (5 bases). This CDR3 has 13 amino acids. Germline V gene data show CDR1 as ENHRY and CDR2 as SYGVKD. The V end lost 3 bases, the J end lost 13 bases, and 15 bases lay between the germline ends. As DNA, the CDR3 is TGTGCCATCAGTGATGGGGCCTCGCTCGGACTGTTTTTT. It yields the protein CAISDGASLGLFF.

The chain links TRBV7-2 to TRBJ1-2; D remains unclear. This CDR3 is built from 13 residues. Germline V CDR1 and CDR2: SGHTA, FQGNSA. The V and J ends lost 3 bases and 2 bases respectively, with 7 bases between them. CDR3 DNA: TGTGCCAGCAGCTTTGGGGAAAACTATGGCTACACCTTC. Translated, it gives CASSFGENYGYTF.

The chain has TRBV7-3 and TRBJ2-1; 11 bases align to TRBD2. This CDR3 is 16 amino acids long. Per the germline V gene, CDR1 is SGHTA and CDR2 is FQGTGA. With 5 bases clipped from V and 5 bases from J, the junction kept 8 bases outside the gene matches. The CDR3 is CASSPRLAGNHNEQFF. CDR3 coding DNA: TGTGCCAGCAGCCCCCGACTAGCGGGAAACCACAATGAGCAGTTCTTC.

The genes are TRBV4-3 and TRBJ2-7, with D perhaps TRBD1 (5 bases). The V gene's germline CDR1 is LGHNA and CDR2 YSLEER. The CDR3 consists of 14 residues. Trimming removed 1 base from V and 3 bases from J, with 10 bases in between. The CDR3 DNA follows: TGCGCCAGCAGCCAAGGGAAGGGGCTCTACGAGCAGTACTTC. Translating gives CASSQGKGLYEQYF.

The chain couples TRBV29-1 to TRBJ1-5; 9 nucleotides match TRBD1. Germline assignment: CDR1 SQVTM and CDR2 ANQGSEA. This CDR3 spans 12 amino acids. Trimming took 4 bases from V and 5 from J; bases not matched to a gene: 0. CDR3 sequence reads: CSVGTGDQPQHF. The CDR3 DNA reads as TGCAGCGTTGGGACAGGGGATCAGCCCCAGCATTTT.

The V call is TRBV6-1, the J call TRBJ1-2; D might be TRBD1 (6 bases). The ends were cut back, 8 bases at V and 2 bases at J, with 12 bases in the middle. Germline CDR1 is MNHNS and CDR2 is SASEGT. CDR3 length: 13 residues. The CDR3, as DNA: TGTGCCAGCGAACTTGGACAGAACTATGGCTACACCTTC. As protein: CASELGQNYGYTF.

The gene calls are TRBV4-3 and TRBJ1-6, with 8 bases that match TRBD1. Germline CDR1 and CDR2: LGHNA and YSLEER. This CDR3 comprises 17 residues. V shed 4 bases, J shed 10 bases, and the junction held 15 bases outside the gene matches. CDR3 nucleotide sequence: TGCGCCAGCAGCCTATTCTGGAGGACAGGGTGGAGGTCACCCCTCCACTTT. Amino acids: CASSLFWRTGWRSPLHF.

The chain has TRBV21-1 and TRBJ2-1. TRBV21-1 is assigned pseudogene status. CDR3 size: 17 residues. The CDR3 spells CASSKESTELSSNEQFF. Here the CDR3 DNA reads TGTGCCAGCAGCAAAGAGTCTACGGAACTCAGTTCCAATGAGCAGTTCTTC.

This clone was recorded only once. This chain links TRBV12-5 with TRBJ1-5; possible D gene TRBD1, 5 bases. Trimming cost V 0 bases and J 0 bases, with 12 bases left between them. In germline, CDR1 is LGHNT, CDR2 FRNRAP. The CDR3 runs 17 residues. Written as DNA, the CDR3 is TGTGCTAGTGGTTTGGTACTTCGGGGGTATAGCAATCAGCCCCAGCATTTT. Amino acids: CASGLVLRGYSNQPQHF.

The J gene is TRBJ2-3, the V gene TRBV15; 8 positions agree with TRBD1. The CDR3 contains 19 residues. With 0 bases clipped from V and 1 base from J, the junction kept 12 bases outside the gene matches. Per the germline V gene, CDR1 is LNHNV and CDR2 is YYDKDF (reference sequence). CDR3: CATSRDSGGLRIGTDTQYF. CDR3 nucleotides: TGTGCCACCAGCAGAGATTCAGGGGGCCTTCGTATTGGCACAGATACGCAGTATTTT.

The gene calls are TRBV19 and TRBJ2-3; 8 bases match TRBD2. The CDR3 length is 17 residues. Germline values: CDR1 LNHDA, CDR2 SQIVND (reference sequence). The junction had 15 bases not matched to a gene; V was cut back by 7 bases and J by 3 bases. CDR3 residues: CASIPRPGTRGTDTQYF. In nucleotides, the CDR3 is TGTGCCAGTATACCTCGTCCCGGGACTAGGGGGACAGATACGCAGTATTTT.

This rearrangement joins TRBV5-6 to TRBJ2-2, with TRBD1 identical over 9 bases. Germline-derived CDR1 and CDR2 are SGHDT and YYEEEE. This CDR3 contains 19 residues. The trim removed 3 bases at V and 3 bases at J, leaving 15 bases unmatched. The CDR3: CASSSLPRGQGPYTGELFF. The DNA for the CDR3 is TGTGCCAGCAGCTCCTTACCTCGGGGACAGGGACCTTACACCGGGGAGCTGTTTTTT.

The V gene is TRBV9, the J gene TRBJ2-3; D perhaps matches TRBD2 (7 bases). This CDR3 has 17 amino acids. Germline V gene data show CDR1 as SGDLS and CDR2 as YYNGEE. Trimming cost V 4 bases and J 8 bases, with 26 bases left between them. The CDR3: CASSPQGQLALPATQYF. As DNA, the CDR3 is TGTGCCAGCAGCCCTCAGGGACAACTAGCGCTCCCCGCTACGCAGTATTTT.

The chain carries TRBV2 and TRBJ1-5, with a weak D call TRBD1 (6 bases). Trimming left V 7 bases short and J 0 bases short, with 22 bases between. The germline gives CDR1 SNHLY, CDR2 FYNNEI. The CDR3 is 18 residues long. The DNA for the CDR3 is TGTGCCAGCACTTCTAGGGGGTCGGTTGACCTTAGCAATCAGCCCCAGCATTTT. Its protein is CASTSRGSVDLSNQPQHF.

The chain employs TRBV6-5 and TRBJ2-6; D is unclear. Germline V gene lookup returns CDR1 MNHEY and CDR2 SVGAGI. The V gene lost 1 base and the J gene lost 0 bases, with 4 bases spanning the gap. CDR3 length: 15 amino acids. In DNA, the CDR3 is TGTGCCAGCAGTTACTATGGCTCTGGGGCCAACGTCCTGACTTTC. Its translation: CASSYYGSGANVLTF.

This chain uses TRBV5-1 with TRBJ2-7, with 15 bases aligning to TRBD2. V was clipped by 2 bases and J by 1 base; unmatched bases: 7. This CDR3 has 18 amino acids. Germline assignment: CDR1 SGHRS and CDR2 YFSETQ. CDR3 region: CASSLWTSGGAGSYEQYF. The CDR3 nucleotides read TGCGCCAGCAGCTTATGGACTAGCGGGGGGGCTGGGTCCTACGAGCAGTACTTC.

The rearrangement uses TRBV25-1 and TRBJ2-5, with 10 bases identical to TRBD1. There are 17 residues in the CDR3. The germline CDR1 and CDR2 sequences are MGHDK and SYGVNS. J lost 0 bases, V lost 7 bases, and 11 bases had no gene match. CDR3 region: CASTKVGDRGHQETQYF. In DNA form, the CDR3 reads TGTGCCAGCACTAAAGTCGGAGACAGGGGGCACCAAGAGACCCAGTACTTC.

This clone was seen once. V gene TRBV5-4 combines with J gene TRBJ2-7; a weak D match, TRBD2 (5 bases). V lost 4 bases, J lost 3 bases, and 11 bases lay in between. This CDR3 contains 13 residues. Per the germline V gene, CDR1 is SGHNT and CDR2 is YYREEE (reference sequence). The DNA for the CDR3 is TGTGCCAGCAGCGGGTACCGGGACTACGAGCAGTACTTC. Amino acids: CASSGYRDYEQYF.

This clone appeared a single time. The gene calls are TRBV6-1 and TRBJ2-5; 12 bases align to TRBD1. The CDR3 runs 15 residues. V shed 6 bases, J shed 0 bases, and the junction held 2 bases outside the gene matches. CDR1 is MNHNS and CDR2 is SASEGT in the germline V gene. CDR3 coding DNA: TGTGCCAGCAGAGGGGACAGGGGGCACCAAGAGACCCAGTACTTC. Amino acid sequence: CASRGDRGHQETQYF.

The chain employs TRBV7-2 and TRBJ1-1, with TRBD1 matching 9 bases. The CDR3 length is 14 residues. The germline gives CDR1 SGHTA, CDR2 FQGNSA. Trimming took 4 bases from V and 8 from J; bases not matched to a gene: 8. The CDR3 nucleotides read TGTGCCAGCAGCTACACTTTACAGGGGGCAGAAGCTTTCTTT. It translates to CASSYTLQGAEAFF.

This CDR3 is CASSEGEGYVANQPQHF. The CDR3, as DNA: TGTGCCAGCAGTGAAGGTGAGGGTTATGTAGCAAATCAGCCCCAGCATTTT. The chain joins TRBV6-1 to TRBJ1-5; no clear D gene. Germline V gene data show CDR1 as MNHNS and CDR2 as SASEGT. The length of the CDR3 is 17 residues. Trimming shortened V by 1 base and J by 4 bases, and 17 bases separated the two germline ends.

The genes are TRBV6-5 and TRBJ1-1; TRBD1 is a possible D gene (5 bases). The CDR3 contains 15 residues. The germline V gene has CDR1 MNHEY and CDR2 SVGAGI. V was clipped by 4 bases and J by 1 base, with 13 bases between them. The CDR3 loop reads CASSFSGWRNTEAFF. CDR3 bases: TGTGCCAGCAGTTTTTCAGGGTGGAGGAACACTGAAGCTTTCTTT.

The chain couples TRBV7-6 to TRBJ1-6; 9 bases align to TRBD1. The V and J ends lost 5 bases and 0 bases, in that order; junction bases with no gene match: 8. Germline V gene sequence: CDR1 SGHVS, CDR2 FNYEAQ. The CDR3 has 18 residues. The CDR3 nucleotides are TGTGCCAGCAGCGCTAGTAGACAGGGGGTCTCCTATAATTCACCCCTCCACTTT. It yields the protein CASSASRQGVSYNSPLHF.

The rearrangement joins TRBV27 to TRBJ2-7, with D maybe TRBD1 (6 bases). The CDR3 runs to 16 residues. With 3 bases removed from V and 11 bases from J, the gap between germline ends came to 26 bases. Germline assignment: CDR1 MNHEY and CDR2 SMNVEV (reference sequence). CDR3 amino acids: CASSFRVGTSFIIKYF. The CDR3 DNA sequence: TGTGCCAGCAGTTTCCGGGTGGGGACATCTTTTATTATTAAGTACTTC.

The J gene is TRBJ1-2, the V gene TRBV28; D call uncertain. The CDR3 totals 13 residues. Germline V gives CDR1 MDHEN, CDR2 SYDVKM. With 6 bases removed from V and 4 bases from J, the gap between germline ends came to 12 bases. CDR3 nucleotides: TGTGCCAGCAGATCCGGGCCAGTCTATGGCTACACCTTC. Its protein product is CASRSGPVYGYTF.

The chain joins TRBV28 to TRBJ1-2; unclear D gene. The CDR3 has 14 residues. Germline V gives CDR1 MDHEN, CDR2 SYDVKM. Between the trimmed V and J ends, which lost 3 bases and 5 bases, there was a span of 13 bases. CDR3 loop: CASSFLSVAYGYTF. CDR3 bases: TGTGCCAGCAGTTTTCTTTCAGTCGCATATGGCTACACCTTC.

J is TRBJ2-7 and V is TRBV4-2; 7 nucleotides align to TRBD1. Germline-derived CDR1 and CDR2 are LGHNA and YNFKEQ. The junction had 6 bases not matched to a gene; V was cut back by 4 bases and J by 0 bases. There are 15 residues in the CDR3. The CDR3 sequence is CASSPETGSSYEQYF. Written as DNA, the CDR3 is TGTGCCAGCAGCCCCGAGACAGGGAGCTCCTACGAGCAGTACTTC.

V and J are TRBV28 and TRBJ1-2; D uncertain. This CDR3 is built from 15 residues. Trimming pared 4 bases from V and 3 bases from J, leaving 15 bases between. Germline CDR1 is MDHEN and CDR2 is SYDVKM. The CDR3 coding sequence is TGTGCCAGCAGTTGGTCCCTGAAGACATACTATGGCTACACCTTC. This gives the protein CASSWSLKTYYGYTF.

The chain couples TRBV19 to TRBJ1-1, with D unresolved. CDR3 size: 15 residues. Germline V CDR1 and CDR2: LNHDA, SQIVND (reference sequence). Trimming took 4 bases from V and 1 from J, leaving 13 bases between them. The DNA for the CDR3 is TGTGCCAGTAGTAAGGCCCCGGACGGGAACACTGAAGCTTTCTTT. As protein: CASSKAPDGNTEAFF.

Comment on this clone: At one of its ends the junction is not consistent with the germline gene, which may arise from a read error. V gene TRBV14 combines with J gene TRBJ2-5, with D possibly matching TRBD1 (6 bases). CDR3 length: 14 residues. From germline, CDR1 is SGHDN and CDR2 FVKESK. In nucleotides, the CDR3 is TGTGCCAGCAGCGAAGATGCAGGGGAAGAGACCCAGTACTTC. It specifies CASSEDAGEETQYF.

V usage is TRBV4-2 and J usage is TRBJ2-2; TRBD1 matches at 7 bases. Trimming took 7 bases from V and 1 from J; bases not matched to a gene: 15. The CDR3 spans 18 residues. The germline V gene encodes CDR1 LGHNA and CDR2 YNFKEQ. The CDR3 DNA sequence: TGTGCCAGCAATATAAAGTCGAACCCAGGGGGGAACACCGGGGAGCTGTTTTTT. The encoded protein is CASNIKSNPGGNTGELFF.